Following are 26 T cell receptor beta chains from one sample sequenced in a study of CD8+CD57+ T cells in acquired aplastic anemia. Genomic DNA was employed as the template in profiling TCR beta VDJ and CDR3. One entry per CDR3 protein, called by TCRdb with MiXCR from the reads. This repertoire shows about 160,000 distinct CDR3 sequences, approximately 40% found once; its top ten account for about 1.1%. Sequencing was carried out using sorted CD4+, CD8+, or CD8+CD57+ T cells (not recorded which) from PBMCs. The receptors originated from a human donor in good health.

This rearrangement joins TRBV15 to TRBJ2-3; D may be TRBD1 (5 bases). The ends were cut back, 1 base at V and 1 base at J, with 9 bases in the middle. CDR1 and CDR2 from the germline V gene are LNHNV and YYDKDF (reference sequence). This CDR3 spans 15 amino acids. CDR3 region: CATSRGRGGTDTQYF. CDR3 bases: TGTGCCACCAGCAGAGGTAGGGGCGGCACAGATACGCAGTATTTT.

In this sample, this clonotype turned up many times. The chain has TRBV29-1 and TRBJ1-1; the match to TRBD1 covers 8 bases. The V gene end was trimmed by 5 bases and the J gene end by 2 bases; junction bases not matched to a gene: 4. CDR3 length: 13 residues. Germline V lookup: CDR1 SQVTM, CDR2 ANQGSEA. The CDR3 reads CSVSGQGNTEAFF. As DNA, the CDR3 is TGCAGCGTTTCCGGACAGGGCAACACTGAAGCTTTCTTT. Complete variable domain (other parts from reference TRBV29-1 and TRBJ1-1): SAVISQKPSRDICQRGTSLTIQCQVDSQVTMMFWYRQQPGQSLTLIATANQGSEATYESGFVIDKFPISRPNLTFSTLTVSNMSPEDSSIYLCSVSGQGNTEAFFGQGTRLTVV.

This clonotype has a count of ten or more. This chain connects TRBV7-2 to TRBJ1-6; maybe TRBD1 (5 bases). Trimming left V 6 bases short and J 9 bases short, with 18 bases between. Germline CDR1 SGHTA, CDR2 FQGNSA. The CDR3 totals 15 residues. The CDR3 region has the DNA TGTGCCAGCAGACTAGGGTGGGGGTTACCTTCACCCCTCCACTTT. Its translation: CASRLGWGLPSPLHF.

CDR3 bases: TGTGCCACCAGTGAGACCGGGGGCAGAAAAGACTACGAGCAGTACTTC. Protein: CATSETGGRKDYEQYF. The J gene is TRBJ2-7, the V gene TRBV24-1, with D perhaps matching TRBD1 or TRBD2 (6 bases each). V was shortened by 4 bases and J by 3 bases, with 18 bases between the two germline ends. The CDR3 is made up of 16 amino acids. The germline gives CDR1 KGHDR, CDR2 SFDVKD.

Turning to this clonotype: At one boundary the junction diverges from the germline segment, which might be a read error. The chain uses TRBV20-1 and TRBJ2-1; a possible D gene is TRBD1 (5 bases). This CDR3 spans 13 amino acids. Germline V lookup: CDR1 DFQATT, CDR2 SNEGSKA (reference sequence). CDR3 nucleotide sequence: TGCAGTGCTAGAGATCACCCGGACAATGAGCAGTTTTTC. This codes for CSARDHPDNEQFF.

At least ten counts were recorded for this clonotype. The gene calls are TRBV7-6 and TRBJ1-1; maybe TRBD1 (5 bases). This CDR3 contains 15 residues. The V end was cut by 0 bases, the J end by 4 bases, with 12 bases between. Per the germline V gene, CDR1 is SGHVS and CDR2 is FNYEAQ. CDR3 residues: CASSLAGRSGTEAFF. The CDR3 nucleotides are TGTGCCAGCAGCTTAGCGGGGCGGTCGGGCACTGAAGCTTTCTTT.

This clonotype was detected ten times or more. The rearrangement joins TRBV7-9 to TRBJ1-3; no clear D. Trimming left V 3 bases short and J 5 bases short, with 8 bases between. CDR1 is SEHNR and CDR2 is FQNEAQ in the germline V gene (reference sequence). This CDR3 is built from 13 residues. CDR3 in DNA: TGTGCCAGCAGCTTCCCCCTGCGAAACACCATATATTTT. This translates into CASSFPLRNTIYF.

This clonotype was picked up many times. The rearrangement joins TRBV20-1 to TRBJ2-1, with 12 positions matching TRBD2. The J segment lost 1 base and the V segment lost 8 bases, leaving 6 bases of the junction unmatched. In germline, CDR1 is DFQATT, CDR2 SNEGSKA (reference sequence). CDR3 length: 15 amino acids. The CDR3 sequence is CSSLAGGLSYNEQFF. In DNA form, the CDR3 reads TGCAGTTCACTAGCGGGAGGTTTATCCTACAATGAGCAGTTCTTC.

This clonotype was observed at least ten times. The chain couples TRBV6-2 or TRBV6-3 to TRBJ1-1; TRBD1 matches 9 bases. Germline CDR1 is MNHEY and CDR2 is SVGEGT. V gave up 5 bases and J gave up 4 bases; unmatched junction bases: 11. The CDR3 sequence is 16 residues long. CDR3: CASSRTGAPPGTEAFF. DNA of the CDR3: TGTGCCAGCAGTAGGACAGGGGCACCGCCGGGCACTGAAGCTTTCTTT.

The sample holds a few counts of this clonotype. The chain joins TRBV18 to TRBJ1-1; TRBD1 aligns across 8 bases. V lost 6 bases and J lost 4; bases outside the gene matches: 7. From germline, CDR1 is KGHSH and CDR2 LQKENI. The CDR3 runs 14 residues. The CDR3, as DNA: TGTGCCAGCTCCCCGGGACAGGAGGTCACTGAAGCTTTCTTT. Residues: CASSPGQEVTEAFF.

The rearrangement links TRBV19 to TRBJ1-5; unclear D gene. CDR3 length: 14 amino acids. Trimming cost V 9 bases and J 6 bases, with 18 bases left between them. CDR1 LNHDA and CDR2 SQIVND come from the germline V gene (reference sequence). CDR3 sequence (DNA): TGTGCCAGCACCCCCCGGGGATGGAGTCAGCCCCAGCATTTT. Amino acids: CASTPRGWSQPQHF.

This clonotype appeared a few times. The rearrangement links TRBV30 to TRBJ2-7; D may be TRBD1 or TRBD2 (6 bases each). V gave up 2 bases and J gave up 6 bases, with 20 bases separating them. CDR3 length equals 15 residues. Germline loops: CDR1 GTSNPN, CDR2 SVGIG (reference sequence). CDR3 in amino acids: CAWSLGGSSVGEQYF. The CDR3 DNA follows: TGTGCCTGGAGTCTAGGGGGGAGTAGTGTCGGCGAGCAGTACTTC.

The rearrangement links TRBV5-1 to TRBJ2-2; D is possibly TRBD2 (5 bases). The CDR3 runs 15 residues. With 5 bases removed from V and 2 bases from J, the gap between germline ends came to 13 bases. Germline CDR1 is SGHRS and CDR2 is YFSETQ. The CDR3 region has the DNA TGCGCCAGCAGGGAAGAGGGATCTAACACCGGGGAGCTGTTTTTT. Amino acids: CASREEGSNTGELFF.

This clonotype was picked up many times. The V and J genes are TRBV19 and TRBJ2-7, with 11 bases lining up with TRBD2. The CDR3 is 15 residues long. The germline gives CDR1 LNHDA, CDR2 SQIVND (reference sequence). The CDR3 is CASPLGLAASYEQYF. For the CDR3, the DNA is TGTGCGTCACCCCTGGGACTAGCGGCTTCCTACGAGCAGTACTTC.

This clonotype was detected many times. This chain connects TRBV20-1 to TRBJ1-6, with D unclear. The V and J ends lost 4 bases and 5 bases respectively, with 15 bases between them. The germline gives CDR1 DFQATT, CDR2 SNEGSKA (reference sequence). CDR3 length: 15 amino acids. The DNA of the CDR3 is TGCAGTGCTACAGCGGACCCTAACGATAATTCACCCCTCCACTTT. Amino acid sequence: CSATADPNDNSPLHF.

A note on this clonotype: Its ends do not fully match the called genes, so a read error is possible. The J gene is TRBJ1-2, the V gene TRBV7-3; tentatively, D is TRBD1 (5 bases). This CDR3 is 12 amino acids long. CDR1 SGHTA and CDR2 FQGTGA come from the germline V gene. CDR3 nucleotide sequence: TGCGTCAGGGACCCTACGCCTTTTGGCTACACCTTC. Translating gives CVRDPTPFGYTF.

This chain links TRBV9 with TRBJ1-1, with D tentatively TRBD1 (6 bases). V was clipped by 4 bases and J by 3 bases, with 16 bases between them. The germline CDR1 and CDR2 sequences are SGDLS and YYNGEE. This CDR3 is built from 15 residues. The CDR3 sequence: CASSPHRTAHTEAFF. The CDR3 nucleotides are TGTGCCAGCAGCCCACATCGGACAGCTCACACTGAAGCTTTCTTT. Supplemented by reference TRBV9 and TRBJ1-1, the full variable domain reads DSGVTQTPKHLITATGQRVTLRCSPRSGDLSVYWYQQSLDQGLQFLIQYYNGEERAKGNILERFSAQQFPDLHSELNLSSLELGDSALYFCASSPHRTAHTEAFFGQGTRLTVV.

J is TRBJ2-6 and V is TRBV2; the D is unclear. The CDR3 is made up of 15 amino acids. In germline, CDR1 is SNHLY, CDR2 FYNNEI. V lost 3 bases, J lost 1 base, and 7 bases lay in between. CDR3 protein: CASSEVISGANVLTF. DNA for the CDR3: TGTGCCAGCAGTGAGGTAATATCTGGGGCCAACGTCCTGACTTTC.

This clonotype was counted ten times or more. This chain links TRBV6-1 with TRBJ2-7; D not certain. The CDR3 is 14 amino acids. V lost 6 bases and J 1 base, leaving 13 bases between the germline ends. Germline CDR1 reads MNHNS; CDR2 reads SASEGT. The CDR3 DNA is TGTGCCAGCAGCCTGAGTTTAACGTCCTACGAGCAGTACTTC. This gives the protein CASSLSLTSYEQYF.

This chain uses TRBV20-1 with TRBJ1-4; no clear D gene. This CDR3 is built from 12 residues. V dropped 3 bases and J dropped 6 bases, with 8 bases sitting between them. CDR1 is DFQATT and CDR2 is SNEGSKA in the germline V gene (reference sequence). This CDR3 is CSARAGDEKLFF. CDR3 coding DNA: TGCAGTGCTAGGGCTGGGGATGAAAAACTGTTTTTT.

Only a few counts were recorded for this clonotype. This chain joins TRBV30 and TRBJ2-3; 8 nucleotides align to TRBD1. J gave up 2 bases and V 6 bases, and 10 bases lay outside the gene matches. The CDR3 consists of 15 residues. CDR1 and CDR2 from the germline V gene are GTSNPN and SVGIG (reference sequence). CDR3 residues: CACLHRDRFTDTQYF. The CDR3 nucleotides are TGTGCCTGTCTCCACCGGGACAGGTTCACAGATACGCAGTATTTT.

On this clonotype: A clone one base away is much larger, so this may be a read error. The V call is TRBV5-1, the J call TRBJ2-2; 7 bases align to TRBD1. Germline CDR1 SGHRS, CDR2 YFSETQ. This CDR3 has 15 amino acids. V lost 0 bases and J lost 12; bases outside the gene matches: 11. This CDR3 reads CASSLAITRGGQLFF. The CDR3 nucleotides read TGCGCCAGCAGCTTGGCCATTACTAGAGGGGGCCAGCTGTTTTTT.

This clonotype was counted ten times or more. J is TRBJ2-5 and V is TRBV6-1; D may be TRBD1 (5 bases). The CDR3 length is 15 residues. Deletions cut 6 bases from V and 4 bases from J, with 18 bases between. Germline V gives CDR1 MNHNS, CDR2 SASEGT. CDR3 protein: CASSSRQPSRETQYF. CDR3 nucleotides: TGTGCCAGCAGCTCCCGACAGCCCTCTCGAGAGACCCAGTACTTC.

Remarks on this clonotype: It may be a read error: a sequence one base away is much more abundant. The chain links TRBV6-1 to TRBJ1-1; 9 nucleotides agree with TRBD1. Trimming took 8 bases from V and 4 from J; bases not matched to a gene: 5. CDR1 is MNHNS, CDR2 SASEGT, per germline. CDR3 length: 13 amino acids. Here the CDR3 DNA reads TGTGCCAGCGCAGGGACAGGGAGCACTGAAGCTTTCTTT. It is translated as CASAGTGSTEAFF.

This rearrangement joins TRBV19 to TRBJ1-1; maybe TRBD1 (6 bases). CDR1 and CDR2 from the germline V gene are LNHDA and SQIVND (reference sequence). This CDR3 has 13 amino acids. V dropped 3 bases and J dropped 5 bases, with 10 bases sitting between them. Written as DNA, the CDR3 is TGTGCCAGTAGTATGCACAGGGTAACTGAAGCTTTCTTT. Amino acid sequence: CASSMHRVTEAFF.

Concerning this clonotype itself: A read error may be the cause here, since a much bigger clone is one base away. The DNA is omitted, as the CDR3 cannot be located on it reliably, and the CDR3 follows TCRdb's listing. The rearrangement joins TRBV5-5 to TRBJ2-2; TRBD2 is taken as the D call from the table, unchecked against the DNA. The germline gives CDR1 SGHKS, CDR2 YYEKEE (reference sequence). The CDR3 is 15 residues long, ends included. The CDR3 is CASSLVADGTGELLF.